This is a list of T cell receptor beta chains from one sample in a study of post-analysis software for immune sequencing data. Using its own MiXCR run on the PCR reads, TCRdb lists one record per CDR3 protein. The table includes 750,000 to 950,000 distinct CDR3 sequences, 53% detected once. The material sequenced was blood. Every receptor here comes from a girl aged 5-17 years with multiple sclerosis. The CDR3 runs from the conserved cysteine through the conserved F or W. The D gene is left open where the match is weak. Size values are once, few and many counts, or a class for expanded clones, and some rows have none.

d_gene	v_gene	abundance	j_gene	CDR3aa	CDR3nt
-	TRBV29-1	-	TRBJ1-2	CSVEVRDLLWGYTF	TGCAGCGTTGAAGTAAGGGACCTCCTGTGGGGCTACACCTTC
TRBD1	TRBV18	-	TRBJ2-1	CASSPQGGQTYNEQFF	TGTGCCAGCTCACCGCAAGGGGGACAGACCTACAATGAGCAGTTCTTC
-	TRBV10-1	-	TRBJ2-5	CASSDAARETQYF	TGCGCCAGCAGTGATGCGGCCCGGGAGACCCAGTACTTC
-	TRBV9	-	TRBJ2-6	CASSVAPGNSGANVLTF	TGTGCCAGCAGCGTAGCCCCAGGAAACTCTGGGGCCAACGTCCTGACTTTC
TRBD2	TRBV20-1	once	TRBJ2-3	CSARGTSGGLTDTQYF	TGCAGTGCTAGAGGGACTAGCGGGGGTCTCACAGATACGCAGTATTTT
TRBD1	TRBV7-6	-	TRBJ1-1	CASSPRGQEAFF	TGTGCCAGCAGCCCAAGGGGACAGGAAGCTTTCTTT
-	TRBV3-1	-	TRBJ2-1	CASSPPRAGMTYNEQFF	TGTGCCAGCAGCCCTCCCAGGGCGGGGATGACCTACAATGAGCAGTTCTTC
-	TRBV6-5	few	TRBJ2-7	CASSHTRDTVYEQYF	TGTGCCAGCAGCCATACCCGGGACACGGTCTACGAGCAGTACTTC
-	TRBV6-1	-	TRBJ1-2	CASSDTRTDGYTF	TGTGCCAGCAGTGACACGAGGACAGATGGCTACACCTTC
TRBD2	TRBV7-9	-	TRBJ2-7	CASSRTSGRSHEQYF	TGTGCCAGCAGTCGGACTAGCGGGAGGTCCCACGAGCAGTACTTC
-	TRBV28	-	TRBJ1-1	CASTPGTLNTNTEAFF	TGTGCCAGCACCCCTGGGACCCTGAACACGAACACTGAAGCTTTCTTT
TRBD1	TRBV20-1	few	TRBJ2-6	CSAGTGGTGANVLTF	TGCAGTGCGGGGACAGGGGGCACTGGGGCCAACGTCCTGACTTTC
-	TRBV18	few	TRBJ2-7	CASSLADRPTYEQYF	TGTGCCAGCTCCCTAGCCGACAGGCCAACCTACGAGCAGTACTTC
-	TRBV28	-	TRBJ2-7	CASSPPPPVVYEQYF	TGTGCCAGCAGTCCCCCCCCTCCTGTCGTCTACGAGCAGTACTTC
-	TRBV7-9	-	TRBJ1-5	CASSWSDSNQPQHF	TGTGCCAGCAGCTGGTCCGATAGCAATCAGCCCCAGCATTTT
TRBD1	TRBV12-3/TRBV12-4	once	TRBJ2-1	CASSYGTGSTYNEQFF	TGTGCCAGCAGTTACGGGACAGGGAGTACCTACAATGAGCAGTTCTTC
-	TRBV6-5	-	TRBJ1-6	CASTQGSSPLHF	TGTGCCAGCACACAGGGCTCTTCACCCCTCCACTTT
-	TRBV5-1	-	TRBJ1-2	CASSWPGTPDGYTF	TGCGCCAGCAGCTGGCCGGGGACGCCCGATGGCTACACCTTC
TRBD2	TRBV12-3/TRBV12-4	-	TRBJ2-1	CASSLVGSGGIGQFF	TGTGCCAGCAGTTTAGTCGGGAGCGGGGGAATAGGGCAGTTCTTC
TRBD1	TRBV5-1	-	TRBJ2-1	CAASGGTGPGNEQFF	TGCGCCGCCTCAGGGGGGACAGGGCCAGGCAATGAGCAGTTCTTC
TRBD2	TRBV7-6	few	TRBJ2-1	CASSPGLVPSEQFF	TGTGCCAGCAGCCCGGGACTAGTCCCCAGTGAGCAGTTCTTC
-	TRBV5-1	few	TRBJ2-7	CASSFWPGEGYEQYF	TGCGCCAGCAGCTTTTGGCCGGGAGAGGGGTACGAGCAGTACTTC
-	TRBV6-6	few	TRBJ2-3	CASSGPSITDTQYF	TGTGCCAGCAGTGGCCCTAGTATCACAGATACGCAGTATTTT
-	TRBV29-1	-	TRBJ2-3	CSGSRTDTQYF	TGCAGCGGGAGTCGAACAGATACGCAGTATTTT
TRBD1	TRBV5-1	-	TRBJ2-1	CASSSRATGTYNEQFF	TGCGCCAGCAGCTCGCGAGCGACAGGGACCTACAATGAGCAGTTCTTC
-	TRBV20-1	-	TRBJ2-7	CSALPYFVSSSYEQYF	TGCAGTGCACTGCCTTATTTCGTCAGTAGCTCCTACGAGCAGTACTTC
TRBD1	TRBV12-3/TRBV12-4	-	TRBJ2-6	CASTRGQGASGANVLTF	TGTGCCAGCACCAGGGGACAGGGTGCCTCTGGGGCCAACGTCCTGACTTTC
-	TRBV3-1	-	TRBJ2-4	CASSQNSLLAKNIQYF	TGTGCCAGCAGCCAGAATTCTCTGCTAGCCAAAAACATTCAGTACTTC
TRBD2	TRBV20-1	-	TRBJ2-1	CSADPRTSGSNEQFF	TGCAGTGCTGACCCACGGACTAGCGGGAGCAATGAGCAGTTCTTC
TRBD2	TRBV6-2/TRBV6-3	-	TRBJ2-1	CASSPPGRLAGSLNEQFF	TGTGCCAGCAGTCCACCCGGAAGACTAGCGGGGTCCCTAAATGAGCAGTTCTTC
-	TRBV7-2	once	TRBJ2-1	CASSLGAGKNEQFF	TGTGCCAGCAGCTTAGGGGCAGGGAAAAATGAGCAGTTCTTC
TRBD2	TRBV7-9	few	TRBJ2-5	CASSLVAGVSLSGEQYF	TGTGCCAGCAGCTTAGTTGCGGGAGTCTCTCTTTCGGGGGAGCAGTACTTC
-	TRBV3-1	few	TRBJ2-7	CASSQGAIYEQYF	TGTGCCAGCAGCCAAGGAGCAATCTACGAGCAGTACTTC
-	TRBV29-1	-	TRBJ2-7	CSVVGGQGTYEQYF	TGCAGCGTTGTAGGGGGGCAGGGGACCTACGAGCAGTACTTC
-	TRBV5-1	-	TRBJ1-4	CASSPDSSNEKLFF	TGCGCCAGCAGCCCGGACAGTTCTAATGAAAAACTGTTTTTT
-	TRBV5-1	many	TRBJ1-1	CASSLAGRNTEAFF	TGTGCCAGCAGCTTAGCCGGTAGGAACACTGAAGCTTTCTTT
-	TRBV12-3/TRBV12-4	-	TRBJ2-6	CASSLARGPGANVLTF	TGTGCCAGCAGTTTAGCGCGGGGCCCTGGGGCCAACGTCCTGACTTTC
-	TRBV21-1	-	TRBJ1-1	CASSKPGFNTEAFF	TGTGCCAGCAGCAAACCTGGGTTTAACACTGAAGCTTTCTTT
-	TRBV5-1	-	TRBJ1-2	CASSLYPRDRNYGYTF	TGCGCCAGCAGCTTGTACCCCCGGGACCGAAACTATGGCTACACCTTC
TRBD2	TRBV5-1	-	TRBJ2-1	CASSLGLAGSSSYNEQFF	TGCGCCAGCAGCTTGGGGTTAGCGGGGTCAAGCTCCTACAATGAGCAGTTCTTC